Listed here is a single T cell receptor (beta chain). The specificity of this receptor is unknown. Base qualities are missing; no much larger clone stands one base away. The sample comes from a study of beta chain features in type 1 diabetes (dated by TCRdb to between 2018 and 2020). Study-wide context: Mean age, gender distribution, total cell number and subset yield were not different between patients and healthy donors. In the study, recently diagnosed type 1 diabetes patients and matched healthy donors were compared on the TCRB repertoires of their sorted circulating CD4+ T cell subsets. A total of around 110,000,000 sorted cells were examined across all samples, and RNA yield correlated strongly with the number of cells per subset. Regulatory and stem cell-like memory subsets were isolated from only 8 patients and about eight healthy donors, whereas naive and central memory subsets came from all 30 or so donors.

All of the isolated RNA was reverse transcribed with the High Capacity cDNA Reverse Transcription Kit, so expressed TCRB transcripts were sequenced. Deep immunoSEQ sequencing was performed on naive, central memory and regulatory T cell samples, with an average of about 4 million total reads per sample. Sorted cells were lysed in RLT buffer and RNA was extracted with DNase-treated RNeasy Micro or Mini kits, depending on cell number. Each cell subset was processed separately to prevent cross-contamination, with patient and healthy donor samples processed together. TCRB sequences were amplified from cDNA with the immunoSEQ multiplex PCR, producing 87-bp fragments spanning the CDR3 region. Amplicons were sequenced on the Illumina HiSeq platform. In the original analysis: PCR bias was computationally corrected using synthetic template baselines, reads within Hamming distance 2 were collapsed, and singletons that could not be merged were discarded. Reads were aligned against IMGT to assign V, D and J genes, CDR3 length and insertions or deletions at six rearrangement sites. Within each subset, clonotype counts were normalized to sorted cell number, after which true diversity and Gini coefficients were computed with the tcR R package. The overlap coefficient, calculated on TCRB nucleotide sequences, was used to quantify repertoire sharing. Out-of-frame TCRB sequences from naive cells were analyzed to stand in for the pre-selection repertoire. TCRdb retrieved this table from immuneACCESS and kept in-frame rearrangements only. Not all clones are present; in checked studies, unresolved V genes account for under half, and no reason is known for the remainder. Clone size and the V and J calls come from that table; the DNA yielded D and trimming. The sample yields 220,000 or so clones; 68% were counted once. The ten biggest clones cover around 0.05% of the sample.

The research as a whole found: Patients with type 1 diabetes made fewer insertions and deleted more nucleotides at VDJ recombination sites, implying thymic rearrangement abnormalities. Shorter templates might be favored by PCR, yet because patient and control samples were amplified and corrected together, any such skew would affect both groups equally. Because small numbers of individuals were included in the HLA sub-analyses, any influence of HLA type on TCRB rearrangement was left unresolved. A moderate but significant shortening of TCRB CDR3 length was observed in type 1 diabetes patients in all four CD4+ subsets. Because cDNA was sequenced instead of genomic DNA, activated cells with high expression could be over-represented, although the groups did not differ in activation or CD3 levels. Naive, central memory and regulatory TCRB repertoires appeared to be more alike among patients than among healthy donors.

A single peripheral blood draw of approximately 120 mL on average was collected from each donor into heparinised tubes. A BD FACSAria II was used to sort naive, central memory, regulatory and stem cell-like memory CD4+ T cells with a panel that included CD45RO, CCR7, CD25, CD127, CD95 and CD27. Every sorted population had a purity above 98%. PBMCs were isolated immediately by Lymphoprep density gradient centrifugation and stained directly without culture. Samples were stained and sorted in pairs, with one healthy donor and one patient per experiment, so that batch effects were minimized. Sequenced: naive CD4+ T cells from blood. The sample's cell subset or site, from its label and the paper: true naive CD4+ T cells. This clonotype originated in a man aged 30-40 years in good health.

This receptor has the CDR3 CAWRTDSNYGYTF. Read as DNA, the sequence is TGTGCCTGGAGAACAGATTCTAACTATGGCTACACCTTC. The V gene is TRBV30 and the J gene is TRBJ1-2; the D gene is unclear. Between the V and J ends, shortened by 3 bases and 0 bases respectively, the junction contains 8 bases. The CDR3 goes from the cysteine to the phenylalanine over 13 residues. CDR3 DNA only is kept here, 39 bases in frame from base 1. According to the germline V gene (reference sequence), CDR1 reads GTSNPN and CDR2 reads SVGIG.